The 2 T cell receptor beta chains listed next were all sequenced from one sample in a study of human T cells and chemical hapten exposure. Each CDR3 protein gets one entry after TCRdb re-called the RACE reads with MiXCR. The top ten clones hold 16% of a sample with roughly 50,000 distinct CDR3 sequences, approximately 9.9% of them seen once. Noted time point: patch test 3, about 24 weeks after DPC sensitization. Regarding treatment: therapeutic diphenylcyclopropenone sensitization with weekly scalp DPC. This sample comprised whole blood, obtained in connection with sensitization to the hapten diphenylcyclopropenone (DPC). The origin of the receptors is a middle-aged woman with alopecia areata. Some clones in this sample may be carry-over from other donors' samples.

The chain carries TRBV7-9 and TRBJ2-7; the D gene could be TRBD1 or TRBD2 (6 bases each). This CDR3 comprises 15 residues. Germline values: CDR1 SEHNR, CDR2 FQNEAQ (reference sequence). V lost 4 bases and J 6 bases, leaving 19 bases between the germline ends. The CDR3 reads CASSSQGGYGAEQYF. In nucleotides, the CDR3 is TGTGCCAGCAGCTCACAAGGGGGGTACGGGGCCGAGCAGTACTTC.

In nucleotides, the CDR3 is TGTGCCTGGGGGGACAGAGACAATGAGCAGTTCTTC. Translating it yields CAWGDRDNEQFF. The genes are TRBV30 and TRBJ2-1; TRBD1 aligns across 7 bases. Germline assignment: CDR1 GTSNPN and CDR2 SVGIG (reference sequence). This CDR3 is 12 amino acids long. V shed 5 bases, J shed 5 bases, and the junction held 3 bases outside the gene matches. Drawing the rest from reference TRBV30 and TRBJ2-1, the complete variable domain is SQTIHQWPATLVQPVGSPLSLECTVEGTSNPNLYWYRQAAGRGLQLLFYSVGIGQISSEVPQNLSASRPQDRQFILSSKKLLLSDSGFYLCAWGDRDNEQFFGPGTRLTVL.